Listed here are 11 T cell receptor beta chains from one sample, sequenced in a study of CD8 T cells in ankylosing spondylitis. Via MiXCR, TCRdb re-called the 5' RACE reads, giving one row per CDR3 protein. Of 250,000 or so distinct CDR3 sequences listed, 24% are singletons. The sequencing sample was made of blood, either unsorted or a sorted T cell fraction (not recorded which). The receptors were gathered from a male donor with ankylosing spondylitis or in good health (not recorded which).

The rearrangement links TRBV5-1 to TRBJ2-3; D not certain. This CDR3 spans 13 amino acids. From germline, CDR1 is SGHRS and CDR2 YFSETQ. The V end was cut by 1 base, the J end by 4 bases, with 7 bases between. The DNA for the CDR3 is TGCGCCAGCAGCTTGCGGGTTGCAGATACGCAGTATTTT. It yields the protein CASSLRVADTQYF.

V usage is TRBV7-2 and J usage is TRBJ2-7; 9 bases are shared with TRBD1. J gave up 2 bases and V 0 bases, and 5 bases lay outside the gene matches. Germline V gene sequence: CDR1 SGHTA, CDR2 FQGNSA. This CDR3 is built from 16 residues. CDR3 sequence (DNA): TGTGCCAGCAGCTTAGCAAAGGGACAGGGCACCTACGAGCAGTACTTC. As protein: CASSLAKGQGTYEQYF.

This chain uses TRBV9 with TRBJ2-7; 8 bases map to TRBD1. Per the germline V gene, CDR1 is SGDLS and CDR2 is YYNGEE. There are 14 residues in the CDR3. The V segment lost 4 bases and the J segment 6 bases; nucleotides outside the gene matches: 9. The CDR3 DNA reads TGTGCCAGCAGCCCCCGGACAGGGTTGAGCGAGCAGTACTTC. Encoded protein: CASSPRTGLSEQYF. The full variable domain, rest sourced from reference TRBV9 and TRBJ2-7, is DSGVTQTPKHLITATGQRVTLRCSPRSGDLSVYWYQQSLDQGLQFLIQYYNGEERAKGNILERFSAQQFPDLHSELNLSSLELGDSALYFCASSPRTGLSEQYFGPGTRLTVT.

This clonotype appeared a few times. This rearrangement joins TRBV7-9 to TRBJ1-5; TRBD1 might be the D (5 bases). The germline gives CDR1 SEHNR, CDR2 FQNEAQ (reference sequence). The CDR3 is made up of 13 amino acids. V lost 5 bases, J lost 5 bases, and 10 bases lay in between. The CDR3 sequence: CASSHGGDQPQHF. The CDR3 nucleotides are TGTGCCAGCAGCCACGGGGGGGATCAGCCCCAGCATTTT. The full variable domain, its missing parts supplied by reference TRBV7-9 and TRBJ1-5, is DTGVSQNPRHKITKRGQNVTFRCDPISEHNRLYWYRQTLGQGPEFLTYFQNEAQLEKSRLLSDRFSAERPKGSFSTLEIQRTEQGDSAMYLCASSHGGDQPQHFGDGTRLSIL.

The genes are TRBV29-1 and TRBJ1-1; D gene unclear. The CDR3 loop spans 12 amino acids. The V gene's germline CDR1 is SQVTM and CDR2 ANQGSEA. Trimming left V 7 bases short and J 10 bases short, with 19 bases between. Here the CDR3 reads CSAGPGPGLAFF. CDR3 nucleotides: TGCAGCGCCGGCCCGGGCCCTGGGTTAGCTTTCTTT.

This clonotype was seen a single time. V is TRBV10-1 and J is TRBJ2-5; perhaps TRBD2 as D (5 bases). The CDR3 totals 14 residues. V was shortened by 3 bases and J by 4 bases, with 12 bases between the two germline ends. Germline V gives CDR1 WNHNN, CDR2 SYGVQD (reference sequence). In DNA form, the CDR3 reads TGCGCCAGCAGTGATAGTCGGGGTAGAGAGACCCAGTACTTC. Translating it yields CASSDSRGRETQYF.

The chain carries TRBV12-3 or TRBV12-4 and TRBJ2-5; D possibly corresponds to TRBD2 (5 bases). V was clipped by 7 bases and J by 1 base, with 13 bases between them. The CDR3 runs to 14 residues. CDR3 residues: CASTWGGSQETQYF. The CDR3 DNA is TGTGCCAGCACTTGGGGTGGGAGCCAAGAGACCCAGTACTTC.

The table lists this clonotype with many counts. J is TRBJ2-3 and V is TRBV20-1, with 11 bases that match TRBD2. The trim removed 0 bases at V and 5 bases at J, leaving 4 bases unmatched. Germline loops: CDR1 DFQATT, CDR2 SNEGSKA (reference sequence). CDR3 length equals 15 residues. CDR3 DNA sequence: TGCAGTGCTAGAGATAGCGGGGGGGGGAGAGATACGCAGTATTTT. It is translated as CSARDSGGGRDTQYF.

This clonotype is a singleton in its sample. This chain joins TRBV5-4 and TRBJ2-3, with a tentative D call TRBD2 (6 bases). Germline V lookup: CDR1 SGHNT, CDR2 YYREEE (reference sequence). The CDR3 is made up of 14 amino acids. Trimming stripped 4 bases from V and 4 bases from J, with 13 bases between. The CDR3 DNA reads TGTGCCAGCAGCACGGGGGTAGTTCCAGATACGCAGTATTTT. This sequence encodes CASSTGVVPDTQYF.

This rearrangement joins TRBV20-1 to TRBJ1-6, with D hard to call. The V end was cut by 0 bases, the J end by 2 bases, with 11 bases between. In germline, CDR1 is DFQATT, CDR2 SNEGSKA (reference sequence). CDR3 size: 16 residues. CDR3 sequence: CSAREAVPAYNSPLHF. CDR3 DNA sequence: TGCAGTGCTAGAGAGGCCGTTCCCGCCTATAATTCACCCCTCCACTTT.

The J gene is TRBJ2-7, the V gene TRBV7-2, with D possibly being TRBD2 (5 bases). The CDR3 contains 14 residues. The V and J ends lost 1 base and 4 bases respectively, with 11 bases between them. The germline gives CDR1 SGHTA, CDR2 FQGNSA. The CDR3 bases are TGTGCCAGCAGCTTAGTGTTTTCGGGGTACGAGCAGTACTTC. Amino acid sequence: CASSLVFSGYEQYF. Variable domain in full (rest from reference TRBV7-2 and TRBJ2-7): GAGVSQSPSNKVTEKGKDVELRCDPISGHTALYWYRQSLGQGLEFLIYFQGNSAPDKSGLPSDRFSAERTGGSVSTLTIQRTQQEDSAVYLCASSLVFSGYEQYFGPGTRLTVT.